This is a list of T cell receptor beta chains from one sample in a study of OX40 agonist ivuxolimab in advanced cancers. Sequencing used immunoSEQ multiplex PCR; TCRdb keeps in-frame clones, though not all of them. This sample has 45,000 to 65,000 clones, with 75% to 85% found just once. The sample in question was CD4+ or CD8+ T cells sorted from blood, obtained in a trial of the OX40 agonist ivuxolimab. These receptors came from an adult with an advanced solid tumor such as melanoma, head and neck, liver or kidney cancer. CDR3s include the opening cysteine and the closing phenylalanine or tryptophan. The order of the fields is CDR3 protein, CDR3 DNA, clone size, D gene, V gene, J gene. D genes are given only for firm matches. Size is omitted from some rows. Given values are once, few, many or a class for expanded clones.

CASSLIQGGRPEAFF,TGTGCCAGCAGCCTAATACAGGGGGGGCGCCCTGAAGCTTTCTTT,NA,TRBD1,TRBV7-8,TRBJ1-1
CSANRVQTQYF,TGCAGTGCGAACAGGGTTCAGACCCAGTACTTC,NA,NA,TRBV20-1,TRBJ2-5
CASSEAGTDFYEQYF,TGTGCCAGCAGTGAAGCGGGGACAGACTTCTACGAGCAGTACTTC,few,TRBD1,TRBV6-1,TRBJ2-7
CASSFNLNTEAFF,TGCGCCAGCAGTTTCAATTTGAACACTGAAGCTTTCTTT,NA,NA,TRBV4-1,TRBJ1-1
CASSLAGTGEEKLFF,TGTGCCAGCAGCTTGGCCGGGACAGGGGAGGAAAAACTGTTTTTT,NA,TRBD1,TRBV5-5,TRBJ1-4
CASSQEPLNTEAFF,TGCGCCAGCAGCCAAGAACCCCTGAACACTGAAGCTTTCTTT,NA,NA,TRBV4-3,TRBJ1-1
CASSLAPGVYEQYF,TGTGCCAGCAGCTTAGCGCCGGGAGTATACGAGCAGTACTTC,NA,NA,TRBV7-8,TRBJ2-7
CASSLEGLAGVGDTQYF,TGTGCCAGCAGCTTGGAGGGACTAGCGGGAGTGGGGGATACGCAGTATTTT,NA,TRBD2,TRBV5-4,TRBJ2-3
CASSITMNTEAFF,TGTGCCAGCAGCATAACGATGAACACTGAAGCTTTCTTT,NA,NA,TRBV5-4,TRBJ1-1
CASSSSDEGNYGYTF,TGTGCCAGCAGTTCCTCCGATGAAGGGAACTATGGCTACACCTTC,once,NA,TRBV6-5,TRBJ1-2
CATSTPRGLAGTNEQFF,TGTGCCACCAGCACCCCGAGGGGACTAGCGGGGACCAATGAGCAGTTCTTC,NA,TRBD2,TRBV15,TRBJ2-1
CASSPQGRASGRSNEQFF,TGTGCCAGCAGCCCGCAAGGGAGAGCTAGCGGGAGGAGCAATGAGCAGTTCTTC,NA,TRBD2,TRBV7-9,TRBJ2-1
CASTETSGISNEQFF,TGTGCCAGCACAGAGACTAGCGGGATTAGTAATGAGCAGTTCTTC,NA,TRBD2,TRBV11-2,TRBJ2-1
CASSTGGEKLFF,TGCGCCAGCAGCACCGGGGGAGAAAAACTGTTTTTT,NA,NA,TRBV5-1,TRBJ1-4
CSVTGGGGLDTEAFF,TGCAGCGTCACAGGGGGCGGAGGTTTAGACACTGAAGCTTTCTTT,NA,TRBD1,TRBV29-1,TRBJ1-1
CASSWRTSGDSTDTQYF,TGTGCCAGCAGCTGGAGGACTAGCGGGGATAGCACAGATACGCAGTATTTT,NA,TRBD2,TRBV5-6,TRBJ2-3
CASSRVGQGSQPQHF,TGCGCCAGCAGCCGCGTCGGGCAGGGGAGTCAGCCCCAGCATTTT,NA,NA,TRBV4-1,TRBJ1-5
CASSQYSNQPQHF,TGTGCCAGCAGTCAATATAGCAATCAGCCCCAGCATTTT,NA,NA,TRBV6-6,TRBJ1-5
CASSLGQWGDINSPLHF,TGTGCCAGCAGCTTAGGTCAATGGGGGGACATTAATTCACCCCTCCACTTT,NA,NA,TRBV7-8,TRBJ1-6
CSVEVGTGPSEKLFF,TGCAGCGTTGAAGTGGGGACAGGTCCCTCTGAAAAACTGTTTTTT,NA,TRBD1,TRBV29-1,TRBJ1-4
CSVGQNYGYTF,TGCAGCGTTGGGCAGAACTATGGCTACACCTTC,few,NA,TRBV29-1,TRBJ1-2
CASSRIRGGSYEQYF,TGTGCCAGCAGCCGAATCAGGGGTGGATCCTACGAGCAGTACTTC,NA,NA,TRBV5-8,TRBJ2-7
CASSLGGSTDTQYF,TGTGCCAGCAGCCTCGGGGGGAGCACAGATACGCAGTATTTT,few,TRBD2,TRBV6-5,TRBJ2-3
CASTDPGLQGNYGYTF,TGTGCCAGTACCGACCCCGGGTTACAGGGCAACTATGGCTACACCTTC,NA,NA,TRBV19,TRBJ1-2
CASSLAGGPSYEQYF,TGTGCCAGCAGCTTAGCCGGGGGACCCTCCTACGAGCAGTACTTC,NA,NA,TRBV7-9,TRBJ2-7
CASSSESYNSPLHF,TGTGCCAGCAGTAGTGAATCCTATAATTCACCCCTCCACTTT,NA,NA,TRBV6-5,TRBJ1-6
CASQFSGLTYNEQFF,TGTGCCAGCCAATTTAGCGGACTTACTTACAATGAGCAGTTCTTC,NA,NA,TRBV19,TRBJ2-1
CASSLNRARDTQYF,TGTGCCAGCAGCCTAAACCGGGCCAGAGATACGCAGTATTTT,NA,NA,TRBV9,TRBJ2-3